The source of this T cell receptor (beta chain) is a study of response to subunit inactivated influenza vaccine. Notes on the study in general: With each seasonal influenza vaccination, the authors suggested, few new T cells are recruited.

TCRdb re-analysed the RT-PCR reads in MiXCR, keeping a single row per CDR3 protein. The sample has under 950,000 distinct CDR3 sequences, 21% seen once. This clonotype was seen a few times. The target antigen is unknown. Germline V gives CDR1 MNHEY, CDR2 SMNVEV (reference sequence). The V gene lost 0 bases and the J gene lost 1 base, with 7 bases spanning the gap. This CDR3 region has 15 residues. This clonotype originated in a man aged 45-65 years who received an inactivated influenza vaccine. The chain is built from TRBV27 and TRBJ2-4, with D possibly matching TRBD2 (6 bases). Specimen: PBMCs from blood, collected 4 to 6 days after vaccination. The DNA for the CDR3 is TGTGCCAGCAGTTTATCGGAGGGGGCCAAAAACATTCAGTACTTC. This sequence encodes CASSLSEGAKNIQYF.